This TCR beta chain was retrieved from a study of stem cell transplantation in POMP-related autoinflammatory disease. Study at large: Defective thymoproteasomes were hypothesized to impair CD8+ T-cell positive selection. After transplant, neutrophils and platelets showed 100% graft donor chimerism through one year. Before transplant, CD4+ T cells skewed naive and CD8+ proportions were low. Study findings and constraints: Patients with PRAID showed a restricted number of unique TRB V-J gene pairings.

Profiled with immunoSEQ multiplex PCR; TCRdb holds only in-frame clones, not every one. Counted here are tens of thousands of clones, under 95% occurring once; the ten biggest clones make up 0.66%. The germline gives CDR1 SNHLY, CDR2 FYNNEI. The CDR3 spans 14 residues. The V and J ends lost 6 bases and 7 bases, in that order; junction bases with no gene match: 6. As to this clone: Its antigen is as yet unknown.

The material was CD4+ T cells from PBMCs, obtained after stem cell transplantation. This sequence originates from a human patient with POMP-related autoinflammation and immune dysregulation (PRAID). Some T cells may be the graft donor's. The chain couples TRBV2 to TRBJ2-7; TRBD2 matches 13 bases. The CDR3 bases are TGTGCCAGCAGGAGGACTAGCGGGAGTGAAGAGCAGTACTTC. It codes for CASRRTSGSEEQYF.